The T cell receptor (beta chain) under discussion was sequenced for a study of T cell responses to AZD1222 COVID-19 vaccine. Study-wide points: A mostly white British donor set with more females was recruited, and clonal diversity was possibly underestimated.

On this clone: Its antigen remains unidentified. The same CDR3 is also encoded by other DNA sequences in this sample.

The method was immunoSEQ multiplex PCR; TCRdb's version includes in-frame clones alone and lacks a portion of them. The sample consists of 180,000 or so clones, more than 85% of them appearing once. Here the sequenced sample was peripheral blood, taken 28 days after the second AZD1222 dose. The receptor was isolated from an adult who received the AZD1222 COVID-19 vaccine.

This chain's CDR3 is CASSGINTGELFF. CDR3 DNA: TGTGCCAGCAGCGGTATTAACACCGGGGAGCTGTTTTTT. The rearrangement uses TRBV9 and TRBJ2-2; D is unclear. Germline V gene lookup returns CDR1 SGDLS and CDR2 YYNGEE. V lost 3 bases and J lost 2, with 5 bases in between. This CDR3 comprises 13 residues.